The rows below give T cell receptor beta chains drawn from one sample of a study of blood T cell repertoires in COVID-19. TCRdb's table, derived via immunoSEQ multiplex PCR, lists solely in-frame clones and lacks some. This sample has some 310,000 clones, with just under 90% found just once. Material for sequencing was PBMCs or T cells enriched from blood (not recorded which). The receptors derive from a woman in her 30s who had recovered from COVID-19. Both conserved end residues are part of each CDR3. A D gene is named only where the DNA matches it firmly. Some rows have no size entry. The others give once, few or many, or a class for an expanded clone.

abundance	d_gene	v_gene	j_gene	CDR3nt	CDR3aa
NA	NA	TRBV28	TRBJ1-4	TGTGCCAGCAGTTCTCCTTCCCCGGGAAAACTGTTTTTT	CASSSPSPGKLFF
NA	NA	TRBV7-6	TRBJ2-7	TGTGCCAGCAGCCAAGGTCCAGGGGCTAGCTACGAGCAGTACTTC	CASSQGPGASYEQYF
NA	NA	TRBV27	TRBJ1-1	TGTGCCACCCAATCTATGACACTTACCAACACTGAAGCTTTCTTT	CATQSMTLTNTEAFF
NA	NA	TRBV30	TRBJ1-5	TGTGCCTGGAGTGTACAGAGCAATCAGCCCCAGCATTTT	CAWSVQSNQPQHF
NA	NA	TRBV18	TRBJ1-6	TGTGCCAGCTCACCCGTATCAGAGGGTACGGCACCCCTCCACTTT	CASSPVSEGTAPLHF
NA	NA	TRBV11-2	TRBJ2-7	TGTGCCAGCAGCTTAACAGGGACAGTAGGGGGGGAGCAGTACTTC	CASSLTGTVGGEQYF
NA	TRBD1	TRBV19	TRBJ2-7	TGTGCCAGTACCTCATATTCAGGGGGTATCGACGAGCAGTACTTC	CASTSYSGGIDEQYF
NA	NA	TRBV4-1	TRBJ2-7	TGCGCCAGCAGCCTGACAGCTTCCTACGAGCAGTACTTC	CASSLTASYEQYF
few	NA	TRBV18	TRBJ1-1	TGTGCCAGCTCACCAGAGGCGGAGATCTCGGGGACTGAAGCTTTCTTT	CASSPEAEISGTEAFF
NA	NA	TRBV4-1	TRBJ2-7	TGCGCCAGCAGCCATCCTACTGACAGATACTACGAGCAGTACTTC	CASSHPTDRYYEQYF
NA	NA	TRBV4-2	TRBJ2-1	TGTGCCAGCACCACTGACAGAGCCTCCTACAATGAGCAGTTCTTC	CASTTDRASYNEQFF
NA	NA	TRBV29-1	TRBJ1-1	TGCAGCTGTTGGGGAGGGCCGAACACTGAAGCTTTCTTT	CSCWGGPNTEAFF
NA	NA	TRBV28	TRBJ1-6	TGTGCCAGCAGTTTAGTCGGTTACCGCTCGACACTTAATTCACCCCTCCACTTT	CASSLVGYRSTLNSPLHF
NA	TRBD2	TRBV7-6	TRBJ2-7	TGTGCCAGCAGCTCCAAGACTAGCGGGAGTTACGAGCAGTACTTC	CASSSKTSGSYEQYF
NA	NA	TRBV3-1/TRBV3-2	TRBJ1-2	TGTGCCAGCAGCCAAGATCCGAGGGGGGGTTGGGGCTACACCTTC	CASSQDPRGGWGYTF
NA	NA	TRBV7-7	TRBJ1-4	TGTGCTAGCAGCCAGTCGGGGGTCGGCAATGAAAAACTGTTTTTT	CASSQSGVGNEKLFF
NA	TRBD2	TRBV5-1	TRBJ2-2	TGCGCCAGCACCTTCCTCCTAGCGGGAGAGAAATCCGGGGAGCTGTTTTTT	CASTFLLAGEKSGELFF
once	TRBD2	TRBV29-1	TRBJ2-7	TGCAGCGCAAGACTAGCGGGAGGTTACGAGCAGTACTTC	CSARLAGGYEQYF
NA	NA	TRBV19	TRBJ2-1	TGTGCCAGTAGTATACGACTCTACAATGAGCAGTTCTTC	CASSIRLYNEQFF
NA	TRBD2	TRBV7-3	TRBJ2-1	TGTGCCAGCAGCATACTAGCGGGAGACTCCAATGAGCAGTTCTTC	CASSILAGDSNEQFF
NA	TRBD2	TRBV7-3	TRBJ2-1	TGTGCCAGCAGCTGTAGACTAGCGGGTTTGGCGGACAATGAGCAGTTCTTC	CASSCRLAGLADNEQFF
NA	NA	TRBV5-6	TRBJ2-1	TGTGCCAGCAGCTCGACCCAGCGGTGGCAGTTCTTC	CASSSTQRWQFF
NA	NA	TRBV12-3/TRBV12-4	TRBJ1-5	TGTGCCAGCAGTTTCGAGAACAATCAGCCCCAGCATTTT	CASSFENNQPQHF
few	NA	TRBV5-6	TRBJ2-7	TGTGCCAGCAGCTTGGTTCTTACTGTCGAGCAGTACTTC	CASSLVLTVEQYF
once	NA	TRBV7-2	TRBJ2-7	TGTGCCAGCAGCTTTAGGGGCGGGAATCCCTACGAGCAGTACTTC	CASSFRGGNPYEQYF
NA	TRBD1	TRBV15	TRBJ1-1	TGTGCCACCAGCAGAGTCCAGGACAGGGAAGGGACTGAAGCTTTCTTT	CATSRVQDREGTEAFF
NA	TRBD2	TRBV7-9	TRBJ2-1	TGTGCCAGCAGCGTCCTCGGGACTAGCGGGAGAGATGAGCAGTTCTTC	CASSVLGTSGRDEQFF
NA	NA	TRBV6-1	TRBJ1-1	TGTGCCAGCAGTGACCTCAGGGTGGAAGCTTTCTTT	CASSDLRVEAFF
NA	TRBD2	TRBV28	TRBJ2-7	TGTGCCAGCACCATAGGAGCGGGAGAAAGCTACGAGCAGTACTTC	CASTIGAGESYEQYF
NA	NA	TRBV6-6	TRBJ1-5	TGTGCCAGTTTCAATGGCCGGGGAAATAGCAATCAGCCCCAGCATTTT	CASFNGRGNSNQPQHF
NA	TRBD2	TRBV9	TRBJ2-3	TGTGCCAGCAGCGTATTGGCGGGAGACACAGATACGCAGTATTTT	CASSVLAGDTDTQYF
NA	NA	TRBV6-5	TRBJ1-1	TGTGCCACGCAAGGAGTTAATAGGGGCAGGGTAGCTTTCTTT	CATQGVNRGRVAFF